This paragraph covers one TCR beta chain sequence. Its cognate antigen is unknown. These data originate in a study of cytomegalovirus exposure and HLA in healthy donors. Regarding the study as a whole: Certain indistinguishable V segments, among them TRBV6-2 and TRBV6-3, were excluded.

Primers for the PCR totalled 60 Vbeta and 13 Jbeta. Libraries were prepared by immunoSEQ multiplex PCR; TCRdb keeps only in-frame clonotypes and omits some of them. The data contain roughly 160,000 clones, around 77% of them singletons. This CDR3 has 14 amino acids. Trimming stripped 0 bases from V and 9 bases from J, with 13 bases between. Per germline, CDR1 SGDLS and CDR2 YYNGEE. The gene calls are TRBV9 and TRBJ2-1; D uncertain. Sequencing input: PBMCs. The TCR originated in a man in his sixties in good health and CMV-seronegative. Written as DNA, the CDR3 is TGTGCCAGCAGCGTAGAGAGCCGCCTCGGTGAGCAGTTCTTC. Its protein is CASSVESRLGEQFF.